One and the same sample provided the 5 T cell receptor beta chains below, sequenced in a study of T cells in tuberculosis. TCRdb's copy holds only in-frame clones and misses some; the assay was immunoSEQ multiplex PCR. This sample has tens of thousands of clones, with about 93% found just once. Sequencing was performed on PBMCs. The receptors come from a donor between 5 and 29 years old with latent tuberculosis or without tuberculosis infection.

The V gene is TRBV5-1, the J gene TRBJ2-7; 10 positions match TRBD2. CDR3 length: 15 amino acids. The trim removed 5 bases at V and 3 bases at J, leaving 8 bases unmatched. The germline V gene encodes CDR1 SGHRS and CDR2 YFSETQ. Here the CDR3 DNA reads TGCGCCAGCAGTCCAAGGACTAGCGGATTCTACGAGCAGTACTTC. Protein: CASSPRTSGFYEQYF.

The chain links TRBV4-1 to TRBJ1-5; possible D gene TRBD1, 6 bases. This CDR3 has 16 residues. CDR1 MGHRA and CDR2 YSYEKL come from the germline V gene. V dropped 1 base and J dropped 7 bases, with 17 bases sitting between them. The CDR3 protein is CASSQGAGAVGQPQHF. The CDR3 DNA reads as TGCGCCAGCAGCCAAGGCGCAGGGGCGGTAGGGCAGCCCCAGCATTTT.

For the CDR3, the DNA is TGTGCCTGGATGGGTGGACAGGGTTTATCTGGGGCCAACGTCCTGACTTTC. It specifies CAWMGGQGLSGANVLTF. The chain is built from TRBV30 and TRBJ2-6; TRBD1 agrees at 8 bases. The CDR3 length is 17 residues. V shed 4 bases and J 1 base; nucleotides not matched to a gene: 9. Germline loops: CDR1 GTSNPN, CDR2 SVGIG (reference sequence).

This chain links TRBV5-5 with TRBJ2-7; TRBD1 aligns across 8 bases. Looked up from germline, CDR1 is SGHKS and CDR2 is YYEKEE (reference sequence). V gave up 5 bases and J gave up 6 bases; unmatched junction bases: 4. The CDR3 extends over 12 amino acids. The CDR3 DNA follows: TGTGCCAGCAGGCCGACAGGGGTCGAGCAGTACTTC. It encodes CASRPTGVEQYF.

The chain has TRBV5-6 and TRBJ2-3, with TRBD1 matching over 11 bases. V lost 4 bases, J lost 1 base, and 5 bases stayed unmatched. The germline V gene encodes CDR1 SGHDT and CDR2 YYEEEE. The CDR3 loop spans 16 amino acids. The CDR3 DNA reads TGTGCCAGCAGCCGGATGGGACAGGGGGGCACAGATACGCAGTATTTT. Residues: CASSRMGQGGTDTQYF.